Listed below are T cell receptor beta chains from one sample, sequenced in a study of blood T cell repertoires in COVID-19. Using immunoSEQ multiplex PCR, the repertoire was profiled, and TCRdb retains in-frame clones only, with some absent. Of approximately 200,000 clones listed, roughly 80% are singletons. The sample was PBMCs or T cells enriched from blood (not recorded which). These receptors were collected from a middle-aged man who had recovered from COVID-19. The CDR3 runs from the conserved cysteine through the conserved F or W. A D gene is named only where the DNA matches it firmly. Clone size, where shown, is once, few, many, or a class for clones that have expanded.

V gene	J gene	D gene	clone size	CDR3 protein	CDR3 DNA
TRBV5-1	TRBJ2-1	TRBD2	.	CAIGGLADGNEQFF	TGCGCCATCGGGGGACTAGCGGACGGGAATGAGCAGTTCTTC
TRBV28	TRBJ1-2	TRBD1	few	CASSFERGRLSDGYTF	TGTGCCAGCTCCTTCGAAAGGGGGCGGCTTTCGGATGGCTACACCTTC
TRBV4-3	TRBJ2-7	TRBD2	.	CASSQVDPSVAGVGEQYF	TGCGCCAGCAGCCAAGTTGACCCCTCCGTAGCGGGAGTAGGCGAGCAGTACTTC
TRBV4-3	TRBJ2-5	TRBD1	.	CASSQKSGTGRGETQYF	TGCGCCAGCAGCCAAAAATCCGGGACAGGGAGAGGAGAGACCCAGTACTTC
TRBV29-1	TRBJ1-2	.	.	CSVVGDLNYGYTF	TGCAGCGTTGTAGGAGATCTCAACTATGGCTACACCTTC
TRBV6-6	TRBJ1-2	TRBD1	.	CASSYSGQAMYGYTF	TGTGCCAGCAGTTACTCAGGACAGGCTATGTATGGCTACACCTTC
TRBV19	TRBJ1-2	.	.	CASLLQGPGDYGYTF	TGTGCCAGCTTACTCCAGGGTCCAGGGGACTATGGCTACACCTTC
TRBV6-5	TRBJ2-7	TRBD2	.	CASSYSNSGSYEQYF	TGTGCCAGCAGTTACTCAAATAGCGGGAGTTACGAGCAGTACTTC
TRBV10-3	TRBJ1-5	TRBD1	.	CAISARSGQGNNQPQHF	TGTGCCATCAGTGCTCGGTCGGGACAGGGTAACAATCAGCCCCAGCATTTT
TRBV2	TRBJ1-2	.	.	CASYPSGGVGYGYTF	TGTGCCAGCTATCCTTCTGGGGGGGTCGGCTATGGCTACACCTTC
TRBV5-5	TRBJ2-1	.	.	CASSLVRRSSYNEQFF	TGTGCCAGCAGCTTGGTCCGACGGAGCTCCTACAATGAGCAGTTCTTC
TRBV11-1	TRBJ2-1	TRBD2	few	CASRGGRLAAYNEQFF	TGTGCCAGCAGGGGGGGAAGGCTAGCGGCCTACAATGAGCAGTTCTTC
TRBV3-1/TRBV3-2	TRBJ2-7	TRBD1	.	CASSQDPGQGDYVNEQYF	TGTGCCAGCAGCCAAGATCCGGGACAGGGGGATTATGTAAACGAGCAGTACTTC
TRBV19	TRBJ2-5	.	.	CASSMIGGAETQYF	TGTGCCAGTAGTATGATTGGGGGCGCGGAGACCCAGTACTTC
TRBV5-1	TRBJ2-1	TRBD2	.	CASSSSASGTRYEQFF	TGCGCCAGCAGCTCCTCCGCCAGCGGGACTCGGTATGAGCAGTTCTTC
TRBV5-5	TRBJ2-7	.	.	CASSLLSASYEQYF	TGTGCCAGCAGCCTTCTTTCTGCCAGCTACGAGCAGTACTTC
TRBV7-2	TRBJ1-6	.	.	CASSLYRESPLHF	TGTGCCAGCAGCTTATATAGAGAATCACCCCTCCACTTT
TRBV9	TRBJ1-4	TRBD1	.	CASSFGTGRSGEKLFF	TGTGCCAGCAGCTTCGGGACAGGGAGAAGTGGTGAAAAACTGTTTTTT
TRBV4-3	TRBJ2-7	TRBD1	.	CASSALTGASGEQYF	TGCGCCAGCAGCGCCCTGACAGGGGCGTCCGGCGAGCAGTACTTC
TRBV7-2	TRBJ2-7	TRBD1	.	CASSPDRPYEQYF	TGTGCCAGCAGCCCGGACAGGCCCTACGAGCAGTACTTC
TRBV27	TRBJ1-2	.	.	CASSLRGARGYTF	TGTGCCAGCAGTTTACGGGGGGCGAGAGGCTACACCTTC
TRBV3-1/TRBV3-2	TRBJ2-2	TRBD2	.	CASSHLAGGRGELFF	TGTGCCAGCAGCCATCTAGCGGGAGGGCGCGGGGAGCTGTTTTTT
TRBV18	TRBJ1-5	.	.	CASSTDSNQPQHF	TGTGCCAGCTCGACAGATAGCAATCAGCCCCAGCATTTT
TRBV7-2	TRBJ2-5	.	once	CASSSDRRDGTQYF	TGTGCCAGCAGTTCGGACCGGCGGGATGGGACCCAGTACTTC
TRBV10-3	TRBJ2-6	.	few	CAISGGRQSGANVLTF	TGTGCCATCAGTGGGGGGCGACAGTCTGGGGCCAACGTCCTGACTTTC
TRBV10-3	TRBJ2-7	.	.	CAVSPGSLTYEQYF	TGTGCCGTATCCCCTGGGAGTTTAACCTACGAGCAGTACTTC
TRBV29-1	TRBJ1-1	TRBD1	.	CSVEGQGWAGTEAFF	TGCAGCGTTGAGGGACAGGGATGGGCTGGCACTGAAGCTTTCTTT
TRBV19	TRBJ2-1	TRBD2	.	CASSWVAGMNEQFF	TGTGCCAGTAGTTGGGTAGCGGGAATGAATGAGCAGTTCTTC
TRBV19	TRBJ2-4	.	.	CASRDSAKNIQYF	TGTGCCTCGCGGGACTCAGCCAAAAACATTCAGTACTTC
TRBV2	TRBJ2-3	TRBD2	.	CASSAGVTDTQYF	TGTGCCAGCAGCGCGGGAGTAACAGATACGCAGTATTTT
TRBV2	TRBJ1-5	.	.	CASNRVSNQPQHF	TGTGCCAGCAACAGGGTTAGCAATCAGCCCCAGCATTTT
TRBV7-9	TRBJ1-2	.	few	CASSLARERSYGYTF	TGTGCCAGCAGCTTAGCGCGAGAAAGGAGCTATGGCTACACCTTC
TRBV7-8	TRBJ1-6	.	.	CASSLTGNNSPLHF	TGTGCCAGCAGCTTAACAGGGAATAATTCACCCCTCCACTTT
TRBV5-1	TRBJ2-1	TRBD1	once	CASSLDGQGYNEQFF	TGCGCCAGCAGCTTGGACGGACAGGGGTACAATGAGCAGTTCTTC
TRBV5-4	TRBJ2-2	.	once	CASSFETGELFF	TGTGCCAGCAGCTTTGAGACCGGGGAGCTGTTTTTT
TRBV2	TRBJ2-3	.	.	CASHGGYYTDTQYF	TGTGCCAGCCATGGGGGGTACTACACAGATACGCAGTATTTT
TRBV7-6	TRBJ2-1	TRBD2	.	CASSPLRTSGTNEQFF	TGTGCCAGCAGCCCCCTAAGGACTAGCGGAACCAATGAGCAGTTCTTC
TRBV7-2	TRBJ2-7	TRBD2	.	CASSLEGGRGYEQYF	TGTGCCAGCAGCTTAGAGGGCGGGAGGGGCTACGAGCAGTACTTC
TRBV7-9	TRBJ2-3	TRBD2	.	CASSLGLGTSTSDTQYF	TGTGCCAGCAGCTTAGGTCTTGGGACTAGCACATCAGATACGCAGTATTTT
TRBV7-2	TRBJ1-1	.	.	CASSSGQPGNTEAFF	TGTGCCAGCAGCTCCGGACAGCCCGGGAACACTGAAGCTTTCTTT
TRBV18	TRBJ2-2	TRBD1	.	CASSPRTGEHAGELFF	TGTGCCAGCTCACCTAGGACAGGGGAGCATGCCGGGGAGCTGTTTTTT
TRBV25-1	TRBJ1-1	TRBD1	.	CASSEYRTGDTEAFF	TGTGCCAGCAGTGAATACCGGACAGGGGACACTGAAGCTTTCTTT
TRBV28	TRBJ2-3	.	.	CASSLSTDTQYF	TGTGCCAGCAGCCTCAGCACAGATACGCAGTATTTT
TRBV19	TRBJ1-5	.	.	CASSIIVSNQPQHF	TGTGCCAGTAGTATCATAGTTAGCAATCAGCCCCAGCATTTT
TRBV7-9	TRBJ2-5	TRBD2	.	CASSLANGGETQYF	TGTGCCAGCAGCTTAGCTAACGGGGGGGAGACCCAGTACTTC
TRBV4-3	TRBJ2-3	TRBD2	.	CASSLAGPSTDTQYF	TGCGCCAGCAGCCTAGCGGGCCCTAGCACAGATACGCAGTATTTT
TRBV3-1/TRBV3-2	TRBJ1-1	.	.	CASSQVSGGGEAFF	TGTGCCAGCAGCCAAGTTAGCGGCGGGGGTGAAGCTTTCTTT
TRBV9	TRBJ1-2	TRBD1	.	CASSPEDRNYGYTF	TGTGCCAGCAGCCCCGAGGACAGGAACTATGGCTACACCTTC
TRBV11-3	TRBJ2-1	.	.	CASSFGGNEQFF	TGTGCCAGCAGCTTCGGAGGCAATGAGCAGTTCTTC
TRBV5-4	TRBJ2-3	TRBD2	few	CASSLGVLAGEDTQYF	TGTGCCAGCAGCTTGGGAGTGTTAGCGGGTGAAGATACGCAGTATTTT
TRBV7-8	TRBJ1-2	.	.	CASSSERAYGYTF	TGTGCCAGCAGCTCAGAGAGGGCCTATGGCTACACCTTC
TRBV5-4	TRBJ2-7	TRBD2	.	CASSLLAGATYEQYF	TGTGCCAGCAGCTTACTAGCGGGAGCTACCTACGAGCAGTACTTC
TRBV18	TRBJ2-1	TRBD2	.	CASSPPTSGSVNEQFF	TGTGCCAGCTCACCACCGACTAGCGGGAGTGTTAATGAGCAGTTCTTC